This T cell receptor beta chain was sequenced in a study of CD4 T cells in relation to SARS-CoV-2 and coronaviruses. Overall study: Controls used an HIV-1 Nef peptide pool or no peptide. Shared crossreactive spike epitopes were mapped to their HLA restriction.

On this clone itself: What it binds is not known.

The unexposed donors gave CD4+ T cells in about 2010-2019, prior to COVID-19. The cells were cultured for over eight days before CD4+ T cells were isolated. Testing used SARS-CoV-2 S/N and four cold-coronavirus spikes on unexposed-donor CD4+ T cells, cells permitting. Study-level findings and limits: Monoreactive clones expanded significantly more to SARS-CoV-2 than crossreactive clones did.

The CDR3 is made up of 16 amino acids. The V end lost 3 bases, the J end lost 4 bases, and 15 bases lay between the germline ends. CDR1 is SGHTA, CDR2 FQGTGA, per germline. Profiling relied on immunoSEQ multiplex PCR, and the TCRdb table lists in-frame clones only, not all of them. Counted here are about 23,000 clones, just over 75% occurring once; the ten biggest clones make up approximately 29%. This rearrangement joins TRBV7-3 to TRBJ2-2; D is unresolved. The sequence derives from a human donor in good health. Sequenced: CD4+ T cells from PBMCs, cultured in vitro. The CDR3 coding sequence is TGTGCCAGCAGCTTGGCCGGTGGGGTGACCACCGGGGAGCTGTTTTTT. As protein: CASSLAGGVTTGELFF. Full variable domain (missing parts from reference TRBV7-3 and TRBJ2-2): GAGVSQTPSNKVTEKGKYVELRCDPISGHTALYWYRQSLGQGPEFLIYFQGTGAADDSGLPNDRFFAVRPEGSVSTLKIQRTERGDSAVYLCASSLAGGVTTGELFFGEGSRLTVL.